The clone carrying this TCR beta chain occurred a few times. Antigen: not known. TCRdb fed the RT-PCR reads into MiXCR, producing one record per CDR3 protein. This sample has hundreds of thousands of distinct CDR3 sequences, with roughly 8.2% found just once. The source of the sample is a study of response to subunit inactivated influenza vaccine. This CDR3 spans 14 amino acids. V lost 2 bases and J lost 6; bases outside the gene matches: 7. Germline V gene lookup returns CDR1 SNHLY and CDR2 FYNNEI. Study outcomes and limitations: Authors suggested each seasonal flu vaccination may recruit only limited numbers of new T cells.

This material consisted of PBMCs from blood, taken around 25 months after vaccination. The chain combines TRBV2 with TRBJ2-7; 7 bases are shared with TRBD1. The receptor was derived from a man between 50 and 69 years old who received an inactivated influenza vaccine. The CDR3 nucleotides are TGTGCCAGCAGTGAAAATTTAGGGGGCCGCGAGCAGTACTTC. Translation: CASSENLGGREQYF.